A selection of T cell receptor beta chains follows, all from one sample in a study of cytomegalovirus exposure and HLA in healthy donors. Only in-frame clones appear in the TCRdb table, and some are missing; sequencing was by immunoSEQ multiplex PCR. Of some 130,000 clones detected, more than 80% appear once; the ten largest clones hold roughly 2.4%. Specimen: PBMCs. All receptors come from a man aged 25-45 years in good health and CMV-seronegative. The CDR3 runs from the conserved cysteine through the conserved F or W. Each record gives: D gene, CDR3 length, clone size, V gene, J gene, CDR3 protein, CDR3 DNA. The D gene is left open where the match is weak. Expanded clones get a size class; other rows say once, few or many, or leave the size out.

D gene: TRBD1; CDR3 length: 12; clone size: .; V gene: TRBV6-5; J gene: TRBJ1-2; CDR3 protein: CASSDTGVGYTF; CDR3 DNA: TGTGCCAGCAGTGACACAGGGGTAGGCTACACCTTC
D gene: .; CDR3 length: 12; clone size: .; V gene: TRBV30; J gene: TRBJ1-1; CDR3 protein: CAWFGGYTEAFF; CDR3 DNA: TGTGCCTGGTTTGGGGGGTACACTGAAGCTTTCTTT
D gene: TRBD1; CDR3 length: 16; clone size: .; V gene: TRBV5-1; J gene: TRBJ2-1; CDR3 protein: CASSPNGDRGTDEQFF; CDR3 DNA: TGCGCCAGCAGCCCCAACGGGGACAGGGGAACGGATGAGCAGTTCTTC
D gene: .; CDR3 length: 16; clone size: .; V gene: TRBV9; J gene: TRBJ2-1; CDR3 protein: CASSVRIGSGVNEQFF; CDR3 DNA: TGTGCCAGCAGCGTCCGGATCGGTAGCGGAGTCAATGAGCAGTTCTTC
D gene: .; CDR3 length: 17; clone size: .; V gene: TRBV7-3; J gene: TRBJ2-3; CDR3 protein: CASSLIFRRGVADTQYF; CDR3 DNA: TGTGCCAGCAGCTTAATTTTTAGGAGGGGAGTCGCAGATACGCAGTATTTT
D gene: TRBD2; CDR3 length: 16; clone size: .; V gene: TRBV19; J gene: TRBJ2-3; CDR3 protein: CASSIQTSGSTDTQYF; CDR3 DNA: TGTGCCAGTAGTATCCAGACTAGCGGGTCCACAGATACGCAGTATTTT
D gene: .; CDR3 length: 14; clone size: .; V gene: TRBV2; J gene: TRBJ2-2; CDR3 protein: CASLLATNTGELFF; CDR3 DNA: TGTGCCAGCCTCCTAGCGACAAACACCGGGGAGCTGTTTTTT
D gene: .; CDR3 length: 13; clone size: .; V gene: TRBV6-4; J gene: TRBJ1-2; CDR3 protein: CASSENVGDGYPF; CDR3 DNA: TGTGCCAGCAGCGAAAACGTAGGGGATGGCTACCCCTTC
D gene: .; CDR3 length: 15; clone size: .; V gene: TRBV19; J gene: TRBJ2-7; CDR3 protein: CASSISGTLVIEQYF; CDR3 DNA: TGTGCCAGTAGTATATCCGGGACACTGGTGATAGAGCAGTACTTC
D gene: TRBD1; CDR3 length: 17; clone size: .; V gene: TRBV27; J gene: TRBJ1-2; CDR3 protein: CASSLVWQGAKNYGYTF; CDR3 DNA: TGTGCCAGCAGTTTAGTTTGGCAGGGGGCTAAAAACTATGGCTACACCTTC
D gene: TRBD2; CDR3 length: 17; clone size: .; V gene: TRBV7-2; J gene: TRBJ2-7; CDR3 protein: CASSLVGGASGRQAQYF; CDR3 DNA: TGTGCCAGCAGCTTAGTAGGGGGGGCTAGCGGGAGACAGGCGCAGTACTTC
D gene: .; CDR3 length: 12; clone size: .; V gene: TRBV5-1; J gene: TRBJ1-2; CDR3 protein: CASSLSGSGYTF; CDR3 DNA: TGCGCCAGCAGCTTGTCTGGCAGTGGCTACACCTTC
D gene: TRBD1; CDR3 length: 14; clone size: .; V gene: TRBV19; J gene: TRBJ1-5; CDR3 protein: CASSASTGVQPQHF; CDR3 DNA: TGTGCCAGTAGTGCGTCGACAGGGGTTCAGCCCCAGCATTTT
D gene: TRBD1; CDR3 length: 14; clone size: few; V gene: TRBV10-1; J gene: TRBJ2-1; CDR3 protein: CASSGGQGDNEQFF; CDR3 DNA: TGCGCCAGCAGTGGGGGACAGGGGGACAATGAGCAGTTCTTC
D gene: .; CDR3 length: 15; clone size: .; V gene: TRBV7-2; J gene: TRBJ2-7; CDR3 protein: CASSSDSGGPYEQYF; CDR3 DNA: TGTGCCAGCAGCTCCGATTCAGGGGGGCCCTACGAGCAGTACTTC
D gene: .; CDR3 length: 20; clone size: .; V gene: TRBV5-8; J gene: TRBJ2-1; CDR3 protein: CASSVPTRIRVRSTYNEQFF; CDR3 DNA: TGTGCCAGCAGCGTTCCAACTAGGATCCGGGTACGATCGACCTACAATGAGCAGTTCTTC
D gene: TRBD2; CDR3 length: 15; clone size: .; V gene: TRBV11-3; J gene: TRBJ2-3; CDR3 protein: CASSILASSTDTQYF; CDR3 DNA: TGTGCCAGCAGCATACTAGCGTCTAGCACAGATACGCAGTATTTT
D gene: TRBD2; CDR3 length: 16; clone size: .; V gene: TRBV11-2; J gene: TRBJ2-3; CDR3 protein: CASSVGGGVGTDTQYF; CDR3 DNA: TGTGCCAGCAGCGTGGGGGGGGGAGTTGGCACAGATACGCAGTATTTT
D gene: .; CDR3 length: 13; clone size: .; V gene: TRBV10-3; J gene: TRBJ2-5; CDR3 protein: CAISLGLPGTQYF; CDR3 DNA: TGTGCCATCAGTTTAGGACTACCAGGGACCCAGTACTTC
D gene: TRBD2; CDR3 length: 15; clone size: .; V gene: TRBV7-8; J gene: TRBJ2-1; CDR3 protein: CASRLAGGPRNEQFF; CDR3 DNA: TGTGCCAGTCGTCTAGCGGGAGGGCCCAGGAATGAGCAGTTCTTC
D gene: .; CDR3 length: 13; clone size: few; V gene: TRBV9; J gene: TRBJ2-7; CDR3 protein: CASSPNGAYEQYF; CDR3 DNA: TGTGCCAGCAGCCCCAACGGGGCCTACGAGCAGTACTTC
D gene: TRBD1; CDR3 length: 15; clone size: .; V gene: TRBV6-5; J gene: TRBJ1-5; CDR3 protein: CASSFDRGGNQPQHF; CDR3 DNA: TGTGCCAGCAGTTTCGACAGGGGAGGCAATCAGCCCCAGCATTTT
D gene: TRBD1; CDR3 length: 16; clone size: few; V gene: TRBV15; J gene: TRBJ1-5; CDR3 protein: CATSRDRDRGIQPQNF; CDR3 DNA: TGTGCCACCAGCAGAGACCGGGACAGGGGAATTCAGCCCCAGAATTTT
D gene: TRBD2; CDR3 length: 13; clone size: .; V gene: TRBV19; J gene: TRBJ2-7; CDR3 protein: CASSLPRGGEQYF; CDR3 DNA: TGTGCCAGTAGCCTCCCTCGCGGGGGCGAGCAGTACTTC